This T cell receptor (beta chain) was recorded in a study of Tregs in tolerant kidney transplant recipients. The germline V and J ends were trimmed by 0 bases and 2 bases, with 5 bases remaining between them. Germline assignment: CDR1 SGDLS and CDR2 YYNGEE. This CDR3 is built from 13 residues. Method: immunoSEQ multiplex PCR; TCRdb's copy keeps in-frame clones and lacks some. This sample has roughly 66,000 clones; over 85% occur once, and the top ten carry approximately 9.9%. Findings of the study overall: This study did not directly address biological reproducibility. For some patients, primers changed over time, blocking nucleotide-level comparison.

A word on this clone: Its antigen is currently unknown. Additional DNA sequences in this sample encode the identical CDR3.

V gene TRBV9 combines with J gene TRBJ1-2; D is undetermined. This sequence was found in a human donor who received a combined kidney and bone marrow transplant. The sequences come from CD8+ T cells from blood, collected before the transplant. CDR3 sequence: CASSVVSNYGYTF. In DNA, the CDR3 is TGTGCCAGCAGCGTAGTTTCAAACTATGGCTACACCTTC.